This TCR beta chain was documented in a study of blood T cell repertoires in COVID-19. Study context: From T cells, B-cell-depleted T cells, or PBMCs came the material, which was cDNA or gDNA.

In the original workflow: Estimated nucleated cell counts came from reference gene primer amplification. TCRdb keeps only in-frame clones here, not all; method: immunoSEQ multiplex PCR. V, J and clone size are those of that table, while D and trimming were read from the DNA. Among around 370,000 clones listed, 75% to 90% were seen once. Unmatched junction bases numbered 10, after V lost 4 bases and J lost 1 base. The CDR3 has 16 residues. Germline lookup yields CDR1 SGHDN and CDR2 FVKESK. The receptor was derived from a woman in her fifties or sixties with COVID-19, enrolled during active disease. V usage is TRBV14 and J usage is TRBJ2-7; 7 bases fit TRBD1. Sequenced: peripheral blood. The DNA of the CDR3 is TGTGCCAGCAGCCTCCGGGGACAGAGAGTATCCTACGAGCAGTACTTC. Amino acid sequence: CASSLRGQRVSYEQYF.